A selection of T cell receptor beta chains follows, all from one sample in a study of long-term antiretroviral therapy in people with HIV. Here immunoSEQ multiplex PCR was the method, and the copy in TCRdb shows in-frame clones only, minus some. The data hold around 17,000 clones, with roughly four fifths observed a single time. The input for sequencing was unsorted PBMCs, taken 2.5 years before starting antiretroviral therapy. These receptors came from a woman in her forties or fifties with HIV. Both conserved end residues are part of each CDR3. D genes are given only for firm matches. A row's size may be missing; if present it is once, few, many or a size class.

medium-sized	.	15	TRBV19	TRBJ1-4	CASSSYSTPNEKLFF	TGTGCCAGTAGTAGCTACTCAACCCCAAATGAAAAACTGTTTTTT
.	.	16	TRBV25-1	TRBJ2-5	CASSKAGKPYQETQYF	TGTGCCAGCAGTAAAGCAGGGAAACCCTACCAAGAGACCCAGTACTTC
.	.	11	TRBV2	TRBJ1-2	CASEGVDGYTF	TGTGCCAGCGAAGGGGTGGATGGCTACACCTTC
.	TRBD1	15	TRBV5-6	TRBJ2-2	CASSFWDRDTGELFF	TGTGCCAGCAGCTTCTGGGACAGGGATACCGGGGAGCTGTTTTTT
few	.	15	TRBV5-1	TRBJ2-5	CASSLPTPGLETQYF	TGCGCCAGCAGCTTGCCCACACCGGGACTAGAGACCCAGTACTTC
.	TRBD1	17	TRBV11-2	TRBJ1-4	CASSLARRDRGRRKTVF	TGTGCCAGCAGCTTGGCTCGTCGGGACAGGGGGCGGCGAAAAACTGTTTTT
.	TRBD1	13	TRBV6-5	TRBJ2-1	CASSYSLGTGYFF	TGTGCCAGCAGTTACTCGCTCGGGACAGGGTATTTCTTC
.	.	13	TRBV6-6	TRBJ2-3	CASSYRAWDTQYF	TGTGCCAGCAGTTACAGGGCATGGGATACGCAGTATTTT
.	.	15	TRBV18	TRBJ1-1	CASSFEGGMNTEAFF	TGTGCCAGCTCGTTTGAGGGGGGTATGAACACTGAAGCTTTCTTT
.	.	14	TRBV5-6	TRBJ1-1	CASSFDRGNAEAFF	TGTGCCAGCAGCTTCGACCGGGGGAACGCTGAAGCTTTCTTT
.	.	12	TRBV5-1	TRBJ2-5	CASSSGEGTQYF	TGCGCCAGCAGCTCCGGTGAGGGGACCCAGTACTTC
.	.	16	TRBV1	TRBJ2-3	CTSSQVRGGLTDTQYF	TGCACCAGCAGCCAAGTCCGGGGGGGCCTCACAGATACGCAGTATTTT
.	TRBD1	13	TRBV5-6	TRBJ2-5	CASSGDSQETQYF	TGTGCCAGCAGCGGGGACAGTCAAGAGACCCAGTACTTC
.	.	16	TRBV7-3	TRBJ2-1	CASSPLLTRHYNEQFF	TGTGCCAGCAGCCCCCTCCTCACTAGACATTACAATGAGCAGTTCTTC
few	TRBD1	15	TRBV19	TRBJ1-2	CASSPTPGQGDGYTF	TGTGCCAGTAGCCCAACTCCGGGACAGGGGGATGGCTACACCTTC
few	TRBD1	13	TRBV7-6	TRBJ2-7	CASSLRTGYEQYF	TGTGCCAGCAGCCTCCGGACAGGGTACGAGCAGTACTTC
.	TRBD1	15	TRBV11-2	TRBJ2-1	CASSPFGQGRNEQFF	TGTGCCAGCAGCCCCTTCGGACAGGGCCGAAATGAGCAGTTCTTC
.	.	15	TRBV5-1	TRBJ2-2	CASSLVGINTGELFF	TGCGCCAGCAGCTTGGTAGGGATCAACACCGGGGAGCTGTTTTTT
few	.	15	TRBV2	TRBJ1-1	CASSRRDIRRTEAFF	TGTGCCAGCAGTAGAAGGGACATTCGGAGAACTGAAGCTTTCTTT
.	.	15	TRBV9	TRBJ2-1	CASSDTGDHYNEQFF	TGTGCCAGCAGCGACACGGGCGACCATTACAATGAGCAGTTCTTC
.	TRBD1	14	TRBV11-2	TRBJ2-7	CASSLGTVPYEQYF	TGTGCCAGCAGCCTAGGGACAGTTCCCTACGAGCAGTACTTC
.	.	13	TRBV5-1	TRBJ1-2	CASSLGGGDGYTF	TGCGCCAGCAGCTTGGGGGGAGGAGATGGCTACACCTTC
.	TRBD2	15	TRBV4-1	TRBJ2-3	CASSLGGGGTDTQYF	TGCGCCAGCAGCCTGGGGGGAGGGGGCACAGATACGCAGTATTTT
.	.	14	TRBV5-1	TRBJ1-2	CASSLGAGDGGYTF	TGCGCCAGCAGCTTGGGTGCAGGGGACGGAGGCTACACCTTC